Below, 2 T cell receptor beta chains from the same sample are listed, as sequenced in a study of CD8 T cells in Susac syndrome. The authors reverse transcribed roughly 0.5 to 1 ug RNA with random hexamers. One entry per CDR3 protein, called by TCRdb with MiXCR from the immunoSEQ multiplex PCR reads. The sample has 95,000 to 150,000 distinct CDR3 sequences; around 95% are singletons. Sequenced input: CD4+ T cells from PBMCs. These receptors all come from a human donor in good health.

The chain carries TRBV6-2 or TRBV6-3 and TRBJ2-7, with D perhaps TRBD2 (6 bases). Germline CDR1 and CDR2: MNHEY and SVGEGT. V was shortened by 3 bases and J by 6 bases, with 15 bases between the two germline ends. This CDR3 has 14 amino acids. The CDR3 protein is CASSYGLLPPEQYF. CDR3 DNA sequence: TGTGCCAGCAGTTATGGACTACTCCCTCCCGAGCAGTACTTC.

This sequence joins TRBV19 and TRBJ2-2, with D unresolved. V was pared by 1 base and J by 0 bases, with 3 bases between. The germline V gene has CDR1 LNHDA and CDR2 SQIVND (reference sequence). The CDR3 length is 14 residues. For the CDR3, the DNA is TGTGCCAGTAGTATAGGGGCGAACACCGGGGAGCTGTTTTTT. Protein product: CASSIGANTGELFF.